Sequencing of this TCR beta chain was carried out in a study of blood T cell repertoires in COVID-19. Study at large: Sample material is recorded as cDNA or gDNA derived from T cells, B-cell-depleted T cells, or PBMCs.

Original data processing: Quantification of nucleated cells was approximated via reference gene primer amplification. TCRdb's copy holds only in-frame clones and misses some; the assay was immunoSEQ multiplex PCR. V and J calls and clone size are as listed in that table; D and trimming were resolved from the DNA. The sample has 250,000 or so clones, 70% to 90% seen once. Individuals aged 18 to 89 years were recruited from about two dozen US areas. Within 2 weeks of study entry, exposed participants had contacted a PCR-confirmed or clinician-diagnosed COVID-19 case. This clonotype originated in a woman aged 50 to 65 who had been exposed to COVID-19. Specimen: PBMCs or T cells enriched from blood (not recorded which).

The CDR3 spells CATSDFRGGTDTQYF. The CDR3, as DNA: TGTGCCACCAGTGATTTTCGGGGGGGAACAGATACGCAGTATTTT. The chain uses TRBV24-1 and TRBJ2-3, with 8 nucleotides matching TRBD2. The CDR3 length is 15 residues. CDR1 and CDR2 from the germline V gene are KGHDR and SFDVKD. V lost 1 base to trimming and J lost 3 bases; unmatched junction nucleotides: 2.